The 3 T cell receptor beta chains below were found in one sample sequenced in a study of CD8 T cells in Susac syndrome. After extraction with the RNeasy kit, roughly 0.45 to 1 ug of the RNA was reverse transcribed using random hexamers. A single record per CDR3 protein comes from TCRdb applying MiXCR to the immunoSEQ multiplex PCR reads. The data contain about 49,000 distinct CDR3 sequences, over 85% of them seen just once; the ten biggest clones take up around 0.53%. The sequenced material came from CD8+ T cells from PBMCs. These receptors all come from a human donor in good health.

The CDR3 DNA follows: TGTGCCAGCAGTTTATCCCATTCCTACAATGAGCAGTTCTTC. Translated: CASSLSHSYNEQFF. V usage is TRBV27 and J usage is TRBJ2-1; D unresolved. The germline gives CDR1 MNHEY, CDR2 SMNVEV (reference sequence). This CDR3 comprises 14 residues. V lost 0 bases, J lost 1 base, and 4 bases lay in between.

The rearrangement uses TRBV20-1 and TRBJ2-1; D is ambiguous. Trimming stripped 2 bases from V and 4 bases from J, with 3 bases between. Germline V gene sequence: CDR1 DFQATT, CDR2 SNEGSKA (reference sequence). The CDR3 runs to 11 residues. The CDR3 DNA reads TGCAGTGCTAGATATTACAATGAGCAGTTCTTC. It is translated as CSARYYNEQFF.

The chain uses TRBV27 and TRBJ2-1; 12 nucleotides match TRBD2. This CDR3 comprises 18 residues. V gave up 5 bases and J gave up 8 bases; unmatched junction bases: 16. Germline V gives CDR1 MNHEY, CDR2 SMNVEV (reference sequence). CDR3 coding DNA: TGTGCCAGCAGTCTGCAAGCGCTAGCGGGAGGGCCGGCGGATGAGCAGTTCTTC. Translating gives CASSLQALAGGPADEQFF.